The entry that follows covers one T cell receptor (beta chain) sequence. Researchers took blood at baseline, on cycle 4 day 1, and on cycle 7 day 1. The entry originates in a study of OX40 agonist ivuxolimab in advanced cancers. For the study at large: With a range of roughly 23 to 90, age averaged approximately 60 years, and 70% to 85% were male. Among those treated, three patients had partial responses, one with hepatocellular carcinoma and two with cutaneous melanoma.

This CDR3 region has 12 residues. Germline V gene data show CDR1 as SGHAT and CDR2 as FQNNGV. V was cut by 1 base and J by 2 bases, with 2 bases left in between. Clones were sequenced by immunoSEQ multiplex PCR, and TCRdb holds only the in-frame ones, with some missing. Here the sample spans 20,000 to 30,000 clones, about 90% being singletons. This receptor was identified in an adult with an advanced solid tumor such as melanoma, head and neck, liver or kidney cancer. Material: CD4+ or CD8+ T cells sorted from blood, obtained in a trial of the OX40 agonist ivuxolimab. The V and J genes are TRBV11-2 and TRBJ2-5; the D is unclear. CDR3 amino acids: CASSLVQETQYF. The DNA of the CDR3 is TGTGCCAGCAGCTTAGTTCAAGAGACCCAGTACTTC. The full variable domain, rest sourced from reference TRBV11-2 and TRBJ2-5, is EAGVAQSPRYKIIEKRQSVAFWCNPISGHATLYWYQQILGQGPKLLIQFQNNGVVDDSQLPKDRFSAERLKGVDSTLKIQPAKLEDSAVYLCASSLVQETQYFGPGTRLLVL.